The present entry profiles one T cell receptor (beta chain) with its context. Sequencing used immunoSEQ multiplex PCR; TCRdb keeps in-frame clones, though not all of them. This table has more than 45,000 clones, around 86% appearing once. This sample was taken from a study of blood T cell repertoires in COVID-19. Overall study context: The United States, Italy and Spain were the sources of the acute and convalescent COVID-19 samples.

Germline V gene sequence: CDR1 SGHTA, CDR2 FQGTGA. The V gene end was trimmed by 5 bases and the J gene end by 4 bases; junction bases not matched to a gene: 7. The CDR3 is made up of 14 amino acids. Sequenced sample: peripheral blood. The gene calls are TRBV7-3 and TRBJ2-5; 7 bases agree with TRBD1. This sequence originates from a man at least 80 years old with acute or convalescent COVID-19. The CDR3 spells CASSLTGVGETQYF. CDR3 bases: TGTGCCAGCAGCCTTACAGGGGTAGGAGAGACCCAGTACTTC.